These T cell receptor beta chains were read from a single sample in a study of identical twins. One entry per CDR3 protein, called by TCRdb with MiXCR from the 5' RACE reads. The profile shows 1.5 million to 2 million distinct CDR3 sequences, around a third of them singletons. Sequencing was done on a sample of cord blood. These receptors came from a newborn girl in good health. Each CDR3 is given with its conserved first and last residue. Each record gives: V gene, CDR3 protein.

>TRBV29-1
CSVMGGRDSPLHF
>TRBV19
CASSTSGLDTQYF
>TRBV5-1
CASSDEGLTGRYGQYF
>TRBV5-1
CASSLEGASYNEQFF
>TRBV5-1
CASSQMGVIQYF
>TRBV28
CASTTSGYTYEQYF
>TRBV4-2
CASSQGTLYEQYF
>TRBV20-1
CSAVQRETYNEQFF
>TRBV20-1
CSAPGQFGTEAFF
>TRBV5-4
CASRSTWNTEAFF
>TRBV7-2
CASSLGSGGPRYEQYF
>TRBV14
CASSQEGLAGSWYEQFF
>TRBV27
CASSLQGPSYEQYF
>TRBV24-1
CATTDRGLKDCDSNQPQHF
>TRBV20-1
CSARANHNEQFF
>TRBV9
CASSVKASGREETQYF
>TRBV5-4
CASSLAAGMDSNEQYF